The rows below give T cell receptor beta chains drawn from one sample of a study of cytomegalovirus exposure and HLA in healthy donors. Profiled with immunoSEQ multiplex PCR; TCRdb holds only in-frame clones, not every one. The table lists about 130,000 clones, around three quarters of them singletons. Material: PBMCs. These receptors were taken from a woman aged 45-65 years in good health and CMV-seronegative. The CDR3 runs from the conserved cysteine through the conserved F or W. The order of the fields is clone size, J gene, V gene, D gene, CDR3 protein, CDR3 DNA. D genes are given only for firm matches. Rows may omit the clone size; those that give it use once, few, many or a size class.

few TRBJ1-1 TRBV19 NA CASILRGNTEAFF TGTGCCAGTATATTAAGGGGGAACACTGAAGCTTTCTTT
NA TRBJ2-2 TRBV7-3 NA CASSLRGQNTGELFF TGTGCCAGCAGCTTAAGGGGACAGAACACCGGGGAGCTGTTTTTT
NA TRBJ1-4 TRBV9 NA CASSPAGGAGEKLFF TGTGCCAGCAGCCCAGCCGGGGGGGCTGGAGAAAAACTGTTTTTT
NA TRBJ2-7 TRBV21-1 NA CASSKVEGMSLGGELIYEQYF TGTGCCAGCAGCAAAGTCGAGGGGATGTCCCTCGGCGGGGAGTTAATTTACGAGCAGTACTTC
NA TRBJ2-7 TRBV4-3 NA CASSQDLLESYEQYF TGCGCCAGCAGCCAAGATCTACTAGAGTCCTACGAGCAGTACTTC
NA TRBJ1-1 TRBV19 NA CASIPPGGLAEAFF TGTGCCAGCATACCCCCCGGGGGGTTGGCTGAAGCTTTCTTT
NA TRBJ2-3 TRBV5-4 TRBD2 CATTSEVTDTQYF TGTGCTACGACTAGCGAAGTCACAGATACGCAGTATTTT
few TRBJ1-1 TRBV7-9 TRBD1 CASSLGDRGLDTEAFF TGTGCCAGCAGCTTAGGGGACAGGGGTTTGGACACTGAAGCTTTCTTT
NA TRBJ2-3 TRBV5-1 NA CASSLTSPVDTQYF TGCGCCAGCAGCCTCACTAGCCCCGTTGATACGCAGTATTTT
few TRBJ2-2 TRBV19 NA CASSSEVRAGELFF TGTGCCAGTAGTTCGGAGGTTCGGGCCGGGGAGCTGTTTTTT
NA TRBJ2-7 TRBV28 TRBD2 CASSLTGGARYEQYF TGTGCCAGCAGTCTCACCGGGGGGGCCAGGTACGAGCAGTACTTC
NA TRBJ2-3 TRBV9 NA CASSVASGSTDTQYF TGTGCCAGCAGCGTAGCTTCAGGCTCCACAGATACGCAGTATTTT
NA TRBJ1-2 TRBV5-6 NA CASSSGVANYGYTF TGTGCCAGCAGCTCGGGAGTAGCTAACTATGGCTACACCTTC
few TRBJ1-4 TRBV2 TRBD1 CASSQGALIEKLFF TGTGCCAGCAGTCAGGGGGCTTTAATTGAAAAACTGTTTTTT
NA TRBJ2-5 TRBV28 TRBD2 CASSLGGRSGNWAQYF TGTGCCAGCAGTTTGGGGGGTAGAAGCGGGAATTGGGCCCAGTACTTC
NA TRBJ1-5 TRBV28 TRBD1 CASSPSRGFSNQPQNF TGTGCCAGCAGTCCCTCCAGGGGGTTCAGCAATCAGCCCCAGAATTTT
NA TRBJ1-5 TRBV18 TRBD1 CASSPRDSNQPQNF TGTGCCAGCTCACCCCGGGACAGCAATCAGCCCCAGAATTTT
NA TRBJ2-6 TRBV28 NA CASSLDTPGANVLTF TGTGCCAGCAGTTTGGACACCCCCGGGGCCAACGTCCTGACTTTC
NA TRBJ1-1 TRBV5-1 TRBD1 CASSFGTGGMNTEAFF TGCGCCAGCAGCTTCGGGACAGGGGGCATGAACACTGAAGCTTTCTTT
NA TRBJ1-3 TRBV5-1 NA CASSLVSGVRTLYF TGCGCCAGCAGCTTGGTGTCCGGGGTTCGAACCCTATATTTT
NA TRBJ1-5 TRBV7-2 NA CASSPAGAGSQPQNF TGTGCCAGCAGCCCAGCAGGGGCAGGGAGCCAGCCCCAGAATTTT
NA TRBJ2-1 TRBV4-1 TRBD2 CASSQEVLAGEICEQFF TGCGCCAGCAGCCAAGAAGTACTAGCGGGAGAAATTTGTGAGCAGTTCTTC